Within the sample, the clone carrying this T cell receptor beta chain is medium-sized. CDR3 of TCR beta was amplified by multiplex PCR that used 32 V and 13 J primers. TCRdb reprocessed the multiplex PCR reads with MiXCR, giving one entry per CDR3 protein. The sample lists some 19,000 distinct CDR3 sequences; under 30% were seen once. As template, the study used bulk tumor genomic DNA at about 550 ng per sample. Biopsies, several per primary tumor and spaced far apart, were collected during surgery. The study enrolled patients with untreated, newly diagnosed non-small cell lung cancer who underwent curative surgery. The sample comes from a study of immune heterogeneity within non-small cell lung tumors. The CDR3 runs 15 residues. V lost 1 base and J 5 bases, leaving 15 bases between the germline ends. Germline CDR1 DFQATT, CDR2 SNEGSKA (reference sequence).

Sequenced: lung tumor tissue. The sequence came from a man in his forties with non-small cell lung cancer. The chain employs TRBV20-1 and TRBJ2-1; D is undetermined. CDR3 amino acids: CSARAVGLTNNEQFF. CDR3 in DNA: TGCAGTGCTAGAGCGGTGGGTCTGACGAACAATGAGCAGTTCTTC.